This TCR beta chain comes out of a study of blood T cell repertoires in COVID-19. Study overall: Samples taken during acute and convalescent COVID-19 were collected in the United States, Italy and Spain. The analysed material was cDNA or gDNA that came from T cells, B-cell-depleted T cells, or PBMCs.

Participant age was roughly 18 to 89 years, and participants resided in roughly 24 US areas. The assay was immunoSEQ multiplex PCR, and TCRdb's table has in-frame clones only and misses some. The repertoire holds about 460,000 clones, with less than 90% as singletons. Sequences were obtained from PBMCs or T cells enriched from blood (not recorded which). This clonotype originated in a woman in her sixties who had recovered from COVID-19.

CDR3 residues: CASSQDRTGEQYF. CDR3 nucleotides: TGCGCCAGCAGCCAGGATCGGACGGGGGAGCAGTACTTC. The gene calls are TRBV5-1 and TRBJ2-7; TRBD2 might be the D (5 bases). The CDR3 extends over 13 amino acids. With 4 bases removed from V and 7 bases from J, the gap between germline ends came to 15 bases. Germline V gene lookup returns CDR1 SGHRS and CDR2 YFSETQ.